This T cell receptor (beta chain) came from a study of blood T cell repertoires in COVID-19. Study information: Italy, Spain and the United States were the sources of the convalescent and acute COVID-19 samples. Nucleic acid was either cDNA or gDNA, and it came from T cells, B-cell-depleted T cells, or PBMCs.

The CDR3 spans 13 residues. The ends were cut back, 0 bases at V and 6 bases at J, with 4 bases in the middle. Per the germline V gene, CDR1 is KGHDR and CDR2 is SFDVKD. Sequencing was performed with immunoSEQ multiplex PCR; in TCRdb, only in-frame clones are kept and a portion is missing. The data hold approximately 88,000 clones, with about 83% observed a single time. The gene calls are TRBV24-1 and TRBJ2-2; D ambiguous. The receptor was derived from a man between 65 and 85 years old with COVID-19, enrolled during active disease. Material: peripheral blood. The CDR3 nucleotides are TGTGCCACCAGTGATTTGGTAGCCGGGGAGCTGTTTTTT. Its protein product is CATSDLVAGELFF.